This TCR beta chain emerged from a study of T cells in localized non-small cell lung cancer. Study findings and constraints: Blood T cell density predicted longer survival; adjacent-lung clonality, shorter. Among the top 100 tumor clones, a median around 50 appeared in adjacent lung. Uninvolved adjacent lung showed the highest T cell clonality, exceeding tumor.

V lost 4 bases, J lost 6 bases, and 5 bases stayed unmatched. CDR1 is SGDLS, CDR2 YYNGEE, per germline. The CDR3 has 14 amino acids. This clone is medium-sized. Its specificity is not known. Repertoires were generated with immunoSEQ multiplex PCR, while TCRdb's copy carries only in-frame clones and drops some. The table lists more than 1,000 clones, about a sixth of them singletons. V is TRBV9 and J is TRBJ2-1; 9 positions agree with TRBD1. This receptor was taken from a woman aged 35 to 69 with stage II lung adenocarcinoma. The sample consisted of lung tumor tissue, taken before any cancer treatment. The CDR3 sequence: CASSPRDRANEQFF. CDR3 nucleotides: TGTGCCAGCAGCCCGCGGGACAGGGCCAATGAGCAGTTCTTC.